A selection of T cell receptor beta chains follows, all from one sample in a study of T cell responses to AZD1222 COVID-19 vaccine. TCRdb's copy holds only in-frame clones and misses some; the assay was immunoSEQ multiplex PCR. Here the sample spans approximately 130,000 clones, approximately 85% being singletons. The input for sequencing was peripheral blood, taken 28 days after the second AZD1222 dose. The origin of the receptors is an adult who received the AZD1222 COVID-19 vaccine. CDR3s include the opening cysteine and the closing phenylalanine or tryptophan. Fields, in order: D gene, V gene, J gene, clone size, CDR3 DNA, CDR3 protein. The D gene is left open where the match is weak. Rows may omit the clone size; those that give it use once, few, many or a size class.

d_gene: NA
v_gene: TRBV6-5
j_gene: TRBJ2-7
abundance: NA
CDR3nt: TGTGCCAGCAGTTACGTCCTCCGGGACTTCTACGAGCAGTACTTC
CDR3aa: CASSYVLRDFYEQYF

d_gene: NA
v_gene: TRBV27
j_gene: TRBJ1-2
abundance: NA
CDR3nt: TGTGCCAGCAGTTTATATTACCGGGGGGCGCACTATGGCTACACCTTC
CDR3aa: CASSLYYRGAHYGYTF

d_gene: TRBD1
v_gene: TRBV4-2
j_gene: TRBJ1-2
abundance: NA
CDR3nt: TGTGCCAGCAGCCAAGAAAGGGGACAGAACTATGGCTACACCTTC
CDR3aa: CASSQERGQNYGYTF

d_gene: NA
v_gene: TRBV4-1
j_gene: TRBJ2-1
abundance: NA
CDR3nt: TGCGCCAGCAGCCAAGATACGTCGGTTTTTGGACGCGATGAGCAGTTCTTC
CDR3aa: CASSQDTSVFGRDEQFF

d_gene: NA
v_gene: TRBV6-5
j_gene: TRBJ2-3
abundance: NA
CDR3nt: TGTGCCAGCAGCCTCTTCGCGGTAGGCACAGATACGCAGTATTTT
CDR3aa: CASSLFAVGTDTQYF

d_gene: NA
v_gene: TRBV6-1
j_gene: TRBJ2-7
abundance: NA
CDR3nt: TGTGCCAGCAGTGATGGCCGCCCTATCCCTTACGAGCAGTACTTC
CDR3aa: CASSDGRPIPYEQYF

d_gene: NA
v_gene: TRBV9
j_gene: TRBJ1-3
abundance: NA
CDR3nt: TGTGCCAGCAGCGCAGGGACTGGGGGCTCTGGAAACACCATATATTTT
CDR3aa: CASSAGTGGSGNTIYF

d_gene: NA
v_gene: TRBV5-1
j_gene: TRBJ2-7
abundance: NA
CDR3nt: TGCGCCAGCAGCACCGTACAGGGCGAGCAGTACTTC
CDR3aa: CASSTVQGEQYF

d_gene: NA
v_gene: TRBV10-3
j_gene: TRBJ2-5
abundance: NA
CDR3nt: TGTGCCATCAGTGACGGGCAGCAAGAGACCCAGTACTTC
CDR3aa: CAISDGQQETQYF

d_gene: NA
v_gene: TRBV27
j_gene: TRBJ1-4
abundance: NA
CDR3nt: TGTGCCAGCAGTTTTGTAGGGGCCTTAGGTGAAAAACTGTTTTTT
CDR3aa: CASSFVGALGEKLFF

d_gene: TRBD1
v_gene: TRBV27
j_gene: TRBJ2-7
abundance: NA
CDR3nt: TGTGCCAGCACGCGACAGGGGGCGCCGGGGGAGCAGTACTTC
CDR3aa: CASTRQGAPGEQYF

d_gene: NA
v_gene: TRBV6-1
j_gene: TRBJ1-1
abundance: NA
CDR3nt: TGTGCCAGCAGTGAACCAGCGGAGAACACTGAAGCTTTCTTT
CDR3aa: CASSEPAENTEAFF

d_gene: TRBD2
v_gene: TRBV24-1
j_gene: TRBJ2-5
abundance: NA
CDR3nt: TGTGCCACCAGTGTGGGTAGCGGGAGGGCCGGAGAGACCCAGTACTTC
CDR3aa: CATSVGSGRAGETQYF

d_gene: TRBD1
v_gene: TRBV27
j_gene: TRBJ1-4
abundance: once
CDR3nt: TGTGCCAGCAGTTTCCGGGACAGGGCCGCAACTAATGAAAAACTGTTTTTT
CDR3aa: CASSFRDRAATNEKLFF

d_gene: NA
v_gene: TRBV2
j_gene: TRBJ1-2
abundance: NA
CDR3nt: TGTGCCAGCAACGACGGGGGGCTCTATGGCTACACCTTC
CDR3aa: CASNDGGLYGYTF

d_gene: NA
v_gene: TRBV4-1
j_gene: TRBJ2-5
abundance: NA
CDR3nt: TGCGCCAGCAGCCTACTCGAGATAAGGGAAGAGACCCAGTACTTC
CDR3aa: CASSLLEIREETQYF

d_gene: TRBD2
v_gene: TRBV7-6
j_gene: TRBJ2-3
abundance: NA
CDR3nt: TGTGCCAGCAGAAGGAGCGGGGGGCCCCCTACCACAGATACGCAGTATTTT
CDR3aa: CASRRSGGPPTTDTQYF

d_gene: NA
v_gene: TRBV9
j_gene: TRBJ1-3
abundance: NA
CDR3nt: TGTGCCAGCAGCGGTACACCAACGAGCTCTGGAAACACCATATATTTT
CDR3aa: CASSGTPTSSGNTIYF

d_gene: NA
v_gene: TRBV3-1/TRBV3-2
j_gene: TRBJ2-3
abundance: NA
CDR3nt: TGTGCCAGCAGTCTCACCACAGATACGCAGTATTTT
CDR3aa: CASSLTTDTQYF

d_gene: TRBD1
v_gene: TRBV19
j_gene: TRBJ1-4
abundance: NA
CDR3nt: TGTGCCAGTAGTATAGCCACCGGGACAGGGAATGAAAAACTGTTTTTT
CDR3aa: CASSIATGTGNEKLFF

d_gene: TRBD2
v_gene: TRBV5-4
j_gene: TRBJ2-1
abundance: NA
CDR3nt: TGTGCCAGCAGCCCCGGGACTAGCGGGAGCTATGAGCAGTTCTTC
CDR3aa: CASSPGTSGSYEQFF

d_gene: TRBD2
v_gene: TRBV11-2
j_gene: TRBJ2-1
abundance: NA
CDR3nt: TGTGCCAGCAGCTTTTCCGGTAGCGGGGGGGCCCTCGATGAGCAGTTCTTC
CDR3aa: CASSFSGSGGALDEQFF

d_gene: NA
v_gene: TRBV11-2
j_gene: TRBJ1-5
abundance: NA
CDR3nt: TGTGCCAGCAGCTTCGGGACACGGGATCAGCCCCAGCATTTT
CDR3aa: CASSFGTRDQPQHF

d_gene: NA
v_gene: TRBV12-3/TRBV12-4
j_gene: TRBJ2-7
abundance: NA
CDR3nt: TGTGCCAGCAGTTTAATACCGGGTTACGAGCAGTACTTC
CDR3aa: CASSLIPGYEQYF

d_gene: NA
v_gene: TRBV6-5
j_gene: TRBJ1-2
abundance: NA
CDR3nt: TGTGCCAGCAGTTATTACGGGGCACAGGGAAGGGGTGGCTACACCTTC
CDR3aa: CASSYYGAQGRGGYTF

d_gene: NA
v_gene: TRBV3-1/TRBV3-2
j_gene: TRBJ1-5
abundance: few
CDR3nt: TGTGCCAGCAGCCAAGATCAGGCGGCGACCCAGCATTTT
CDR3aa: CASSQDQAATQHF

d_gene: TRBD1
v_gene: TRBV28
j_gene: TRBJ2-7
abundance: NA
CDR3nt: TGTGCCAGCAGTCCCTCCTCAGGGGGCTTCGAGCAGTACTTC
CDR3aa: CASSPSSGGFEQYF

d_gene: NA
v_gene: TRBV6-5
j_gene: TRBJ2-5
abundance: few
CDR3nt: TGTGCCAGCAGATTCCCTATCCCAGAGACCCAGTACTTC
CDR3aa: CASRFPIPETQYF

d_gene: NA
v_gene: TRBV11-2
j_gene: TRBJ1-1
abundance: NA
CDR3nt: TGTGCCAGCAGCTTAGAGGGTAGGGCTACTGAAGCTTTCTTT
CDR3aa: CASSLEGRATEAFF

d_gene: NA
v_gene: TRBV19
j_gene: TRBJ2-1
abundance: NA
CDR3nt: TGTGCCAGTATGTCGCAGAGCTCCTACAATGAGCAGTTCTTC
CDR3aa: CASMSQSSYNEQFF

d_gene: TRBD2
v_gene: TRBV18
j_gene: TRBJ2-3
abundance: once
CDR3nt: TGTGCCAGCTCACCCGGGCCAACTAGCGGGGGTTCAGCAGATACGCAGTATTTT
CDR3aa: CASSPGPTSGGSADTQYF

d_gene: NA
v_gene: TRBV3-1/TRBV3-2
j_gene: TRBJ2-2
abundance: NA
CDR3nt: TGTGCCAGCAGCAACTCTGGGGGGGAGCTGTTTTTT
CDR3aa: CASSNSGGELFF

d_gene: TRBD1
v_gene: TRBV5-4
j_gene: TRBJ2-5
abundance: NA
CDR3nt: TGTGCCAGCAAGGGGGCGGGACAGGGAAAAGAGACCCAGTACTTC
CDR3aa: CASKGAGQGKETQYF

d_gene: TRBD2
v_gene: TRBV27
j_gene: TRBJ2-1
abundance: NA
CDR3nt: TGTGCCAGCAGTTACAATAGCGGGTTATACAATGAGCAGTTCTTC
CDR3aa: CASSYNSGLYNEQFF

d_gene: TRBD1
v_gene: TRBV6-5
j_gene: TRBJ1-5
abundance: NA
CDR3nt: TGTGCCAGCAGCCCCGGGACAGGGACGGATCAGCCCCAGCATTTT
CDR3aa: CASSPGTGTDQPQHF

d_gene: TRBD1
v_gene: TRBV5-1
j_gene: TRBJ1-3
abundance: once
CDR3nt: TGCGCCAGCAGCTCAACGACAGGGACTGGAAACACCATATATTTT
CDR3aa: CASSSTTGTGNTIYF

d_gene: TRBD2
v_gene: TRBV29-1
j_gene: TRBJ2-1
abundance: NA
CDR3nt: TGCAGCGCACCCGTAGCGGGAGGCTACAATGAGCAGTTCTTC
CDR3aa: CSAPVAGGYNEQFF

d_gene: NA
v_gene: TRBV3-1/TRBV3-2
j_gene: TRBJ1-6
abundance: NA
CDR3nt: TGTGCCAGCAGCCAAGAGGGGTGTTCACCCCTCCACTTT
CDR3aa: CASSQEGCSPLHF

d_gene: TRBD1
v_gene: TRBV28
j_gene: TRBJ1-2
abundance: NA
CDR3nt: TGTGCCAGCAGTTCCTCCGGGACAGGAGAAGGTGGCTACACCTTC
CDR3aa: CASSSSGTGEGGYTF

d_gene: TRBD2
v_gene: TRBV28
j_gene: TRBJ2-7
abundance: NA
CDR3nt: TGTGCCAGCAGGCGCGGGGAAGCGGGAGAATACGAGCAGTACTTC
CDR3aa: CASRRGEAGEYEQYF

d_gene: TRBD2
v_gene: TRBV11-1
j_gene: TRBJ2-1
abundance: once
CDR3nt: TGTGCCAGCAGCCCACGACTAGCGGGGGTAAATGAGCAGTTCTTC
CDR3aa: CASSPRLAGVNEQFF

d_gene: NA
v_gene: TRBV24-1
j_gene: TRBJ2-3
abundance: NA
CDR3nt: TGTGCCACCAGTGGGACAAACACAGATACGCAGTATTTT
CDR3aa: CATSGTNTDTQYF

d_gene: TRBD1
v_gene: TRBV29-1
j_gene: TRBJ1-2
abundance: NA
CDR3nt: TGCAGCGTTGAGTCAGGGGGCATTGGCTACACCTTC
CDR3aa: CSVESGGIGYTF

d_gene: TRBD1
v_gene: TRBV5-1
j_gene: TRBJ1-6
abundance: NA
CDR3nt: TGCGCCAGCAGCCAGGGACAGGGTAATTCACCCCTCCACTTT
CDR3aa: CASSQGQGNSPLHF

d_gene: NA
v_gene: TRBV30
j_gene: TRBJ2-7
abundance: NA
CDR3nt: TGTGCCTGGAGTGGGTCCTACGAGCAGTACTTC
CDR3aa: CAWSGSYEQYF

d_gene: NA
v_gene: TRBV9
j_gene: TRBJ1-4
abundance: NA
CDR3nt: TGTGCCAGCAGCTACGACAGGTTGGGGGAAAAACTGTTTTTT
CDR3aa: CASSYDRLGEKLFF

d_gene: TRBD1
v_gene: TRBV29-1
j_gene: TRBJ2-1
abundance: NA
CDR3nt: TGCAGCGCCCCGCGGGACAGGGGCGACAATGAGCAGTTCTTC
CDR3aa: CSAPRDRGDNEQFF

d_gene: TRBD1
v_gene: TRBV18
j_gene: TRBJ1-2
abundance: once
CDR3nt: TGTGCCAGCTCACCCGGGACAGGTCGAACTAACTATGGCTACACCTTC
CDR3aa: CASSPGTGRTNYGYTF

d_gene: NA
v_gene: TRBV18
j_gene: TRBJ1-1
abundance: NA
CDR3nt: TGTGCCAGCTCACAAACCTACACTGAAGCTTTCTTT
CDR3aa: CASSQTYTEAFF

d_gene: TRBD1
v_gene: TRBV9
j_gene: TRBJ2-5
abundance: NA
CDR3nt: TGTGCCAGCAGCGAGGGGACAGGCCAAGAGACCCAGTACTTC
CDR3aa: CASSEGTGQETQYF

d_gene: NA
v_gene: TRBV4-1
j_gene: TRBJ2-1
abundance: NA
CDR3nt: TGCGCCAGCAGCCAAGAGGAAGGGCGGGGCCTTTACAATGAGCAGTTCTTC
CDR3aa: CASSQEEGRGLYNEQFF